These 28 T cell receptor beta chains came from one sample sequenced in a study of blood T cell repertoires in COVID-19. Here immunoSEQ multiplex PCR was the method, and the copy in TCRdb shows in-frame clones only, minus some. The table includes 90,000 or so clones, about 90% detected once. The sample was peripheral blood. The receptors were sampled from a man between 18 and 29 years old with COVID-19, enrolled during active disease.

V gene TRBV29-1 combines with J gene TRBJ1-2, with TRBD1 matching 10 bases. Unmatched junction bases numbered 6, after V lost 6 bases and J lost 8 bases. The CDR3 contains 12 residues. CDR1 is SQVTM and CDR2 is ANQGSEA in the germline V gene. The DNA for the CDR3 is TGCAGCGTAGCCGGGACAGGGGAGGGCTACACCTTC. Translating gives CSVAGTGEGYTF.

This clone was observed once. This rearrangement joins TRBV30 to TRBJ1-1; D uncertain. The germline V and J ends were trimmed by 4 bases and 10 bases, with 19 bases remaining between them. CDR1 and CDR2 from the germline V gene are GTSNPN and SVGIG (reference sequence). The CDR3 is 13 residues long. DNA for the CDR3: TGTGCCTGGACCCCGGGGAGCAGTCGGGCAGCTTTCTTT. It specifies CAWTPGSSRAAFF. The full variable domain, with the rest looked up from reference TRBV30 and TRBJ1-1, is SQTIHQWPATLVQPVGSPLSLECTVEGTSNPNLYWYRQAAGRGLQLLFYSVGIGQISSEVPQNLSASRPQDRQFILSSKKLLLSDSGFYLCAWTPGSSRAAFFGQGTRLTVV.

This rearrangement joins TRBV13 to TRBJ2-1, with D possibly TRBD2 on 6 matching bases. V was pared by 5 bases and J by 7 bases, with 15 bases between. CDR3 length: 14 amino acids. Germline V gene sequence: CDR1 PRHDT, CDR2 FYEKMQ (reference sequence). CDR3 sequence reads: CASSGGMGRNEQFF. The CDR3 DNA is TGTGCCAGCAGCGGCGGGATGGGGAGGAATGAGCAGTTCTTC.

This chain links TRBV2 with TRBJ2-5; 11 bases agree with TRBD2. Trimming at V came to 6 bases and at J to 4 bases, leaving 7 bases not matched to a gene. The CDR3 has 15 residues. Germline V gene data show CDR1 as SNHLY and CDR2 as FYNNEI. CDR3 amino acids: CASRATSGSGETQYF. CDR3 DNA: TGTGCCAGCAGAGCCACTAGCGGGAGCGGAGAGACCCAGTACTTC.

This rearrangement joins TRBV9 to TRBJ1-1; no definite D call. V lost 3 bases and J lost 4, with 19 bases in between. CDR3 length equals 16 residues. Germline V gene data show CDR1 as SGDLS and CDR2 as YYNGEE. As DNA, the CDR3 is TGTGCCAGCAGCGGAAGGGCCCCCCCAGGAGGCACTGAAGCTTTCTTT. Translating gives CASSGRAPPGGTEAFF.

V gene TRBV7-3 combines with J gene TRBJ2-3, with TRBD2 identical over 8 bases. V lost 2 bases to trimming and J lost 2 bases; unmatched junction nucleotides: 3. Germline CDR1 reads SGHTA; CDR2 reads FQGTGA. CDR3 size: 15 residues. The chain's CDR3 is CASSLAGGYTDTQYF. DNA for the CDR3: TGTGCCAGCAGCTTAGCGGGAGGCTACACAGATACGCAGTATTTT. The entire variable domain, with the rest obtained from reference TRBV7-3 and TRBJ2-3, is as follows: GAGVSQTPSNKVTEKGKYVELRCDPISGHTALYWYRQSLGQGPEFLIYFQGTGAADDSGLPNDRFFAVRPEGSVSTLKIQRTERGDSAVYLCASSLAGGYTDTQYFGPGTRLTVL.

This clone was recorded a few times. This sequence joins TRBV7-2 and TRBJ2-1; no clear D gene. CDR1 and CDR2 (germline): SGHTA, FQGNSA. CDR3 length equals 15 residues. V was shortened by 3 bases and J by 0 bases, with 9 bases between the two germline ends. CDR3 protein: CASSLSWSSYNEQFF. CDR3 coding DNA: TGTGCCAGCAGCTTGAGCTGGAGCTCCTACAATGAGCAGTTCTTC. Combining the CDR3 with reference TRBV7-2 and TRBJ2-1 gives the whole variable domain GAGVSQSPSNKVTEKGKDVELRCDPISGHTALYWYRQSLGQGLEFLIYFQGNSAPDKSGLPSDRFSAERTGGSVSTLTIQRTQQEDSAVYLCASSLSWSSYNEQFFGPGTRLTVL.

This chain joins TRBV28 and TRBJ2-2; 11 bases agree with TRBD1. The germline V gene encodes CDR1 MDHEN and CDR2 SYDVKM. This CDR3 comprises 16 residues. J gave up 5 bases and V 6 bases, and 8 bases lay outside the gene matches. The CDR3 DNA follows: TGTGCCAGCAGCCCCGGACAGGGGGCTCGGACCGGGGAGCTGTTTTTT. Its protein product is CASSPGQGARTGELFF.

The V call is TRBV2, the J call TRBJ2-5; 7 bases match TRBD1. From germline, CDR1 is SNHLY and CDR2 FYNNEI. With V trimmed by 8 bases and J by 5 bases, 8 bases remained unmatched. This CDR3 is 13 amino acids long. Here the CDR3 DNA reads TGTGCCAGCCGGGGACAGCTCCCGGAGACCCAGTACTTC. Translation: CASRGQLPETQYF. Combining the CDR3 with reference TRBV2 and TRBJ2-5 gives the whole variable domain EPEVTQTPSHQVTQMGQEVILRCVPISNHLYFYWYRQILGQKVEFLVSFYNNEISEKSEIFDDQFSVERPDGSNFTLKIRSTKLEDSAMYFCASRGQLPETQYFGPGTRLLVL.

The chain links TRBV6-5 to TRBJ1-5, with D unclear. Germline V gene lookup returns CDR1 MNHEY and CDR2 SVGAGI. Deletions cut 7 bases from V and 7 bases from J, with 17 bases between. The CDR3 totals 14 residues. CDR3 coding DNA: TGTGCCAGCAATGCCCATCAGGCCTGGCAGCCCCAGCATTTT. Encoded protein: CASNAHQAWQPQHF.

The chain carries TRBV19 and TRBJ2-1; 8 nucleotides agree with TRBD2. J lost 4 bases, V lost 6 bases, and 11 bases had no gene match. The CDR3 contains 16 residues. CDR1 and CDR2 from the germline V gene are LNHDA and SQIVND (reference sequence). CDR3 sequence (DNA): TGTGCCAGTAGGAGGACTAGCACCCGAGGGTACAATGAGCAGTTCTTC. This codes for CASRRTSTRGYNEQFF.

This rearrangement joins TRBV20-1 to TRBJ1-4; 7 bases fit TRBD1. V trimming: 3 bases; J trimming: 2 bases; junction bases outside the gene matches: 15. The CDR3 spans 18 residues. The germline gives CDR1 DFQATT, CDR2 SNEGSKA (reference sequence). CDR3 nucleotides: TGCAGTGCTAGTATTGCCGGGACAGTAGAGAGCACTAATGAAAAACTGTTTTTT. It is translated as CSASIAGTVESTNEKLFF.

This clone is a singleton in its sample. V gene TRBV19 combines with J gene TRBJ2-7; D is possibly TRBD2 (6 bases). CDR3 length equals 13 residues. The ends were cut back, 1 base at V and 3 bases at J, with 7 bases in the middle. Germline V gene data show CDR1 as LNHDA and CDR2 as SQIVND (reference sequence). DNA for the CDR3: TGTGCCAGTAGTATAGCGGGGGACTACGAGCAGTACTTC. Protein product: CASSIAGDYEQYF.

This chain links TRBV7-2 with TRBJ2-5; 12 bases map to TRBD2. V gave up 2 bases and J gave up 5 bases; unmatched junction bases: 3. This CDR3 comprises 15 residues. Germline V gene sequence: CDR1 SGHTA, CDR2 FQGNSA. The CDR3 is CASSLFTSGRETQYF. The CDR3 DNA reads TGTGCCAGCAGCTTATTCACTAGCGGGAGGGAGACCCAGTACTTC. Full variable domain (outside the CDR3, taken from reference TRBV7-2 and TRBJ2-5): GAGVSQSPSNKVTEKGKDVELRCDPISGHTALYWYRQSLGQGLEFLIYFQGNSAPDKSGLPSDRFSAERTGGSVSTLTIQRTQQEDSAVYLCASSLFTSGRETQYFGPGTRLLVL.

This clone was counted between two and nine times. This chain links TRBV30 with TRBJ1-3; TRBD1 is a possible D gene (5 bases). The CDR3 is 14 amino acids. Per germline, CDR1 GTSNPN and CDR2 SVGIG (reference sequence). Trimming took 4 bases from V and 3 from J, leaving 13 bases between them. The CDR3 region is CAWTAGNGGNTIYF. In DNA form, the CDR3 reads TGTGCCTGGACCGCAGGGAATGGTGGAAACACCATATATTTT.

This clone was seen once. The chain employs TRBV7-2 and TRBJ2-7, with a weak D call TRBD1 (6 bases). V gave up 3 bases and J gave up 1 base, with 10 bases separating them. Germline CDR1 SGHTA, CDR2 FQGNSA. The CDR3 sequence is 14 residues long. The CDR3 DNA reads TGTGCCAGCAGCTTTTACAGGGTTTCCTACGAGCAGTACTTC. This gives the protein CASSFYRVSYEQYF.

CDR3 nucleotide sequence: TGTGCCACCAGCAGAGATGTCACAGTTAGCAATCAGCCCCAGCATTTT. Protein sequence: CATSRDVTVSNQPQHF. The chain couples TRBV15 to TRBJ1-5; unclear D gene. Trimming cost V 0 bases and J 0 bases, with 9 bases left between them. There are 16 residues in the CDR3. Germline V gene sequence: CDR1 LNHNV, CDR2 YYDKDF (reference sequence).

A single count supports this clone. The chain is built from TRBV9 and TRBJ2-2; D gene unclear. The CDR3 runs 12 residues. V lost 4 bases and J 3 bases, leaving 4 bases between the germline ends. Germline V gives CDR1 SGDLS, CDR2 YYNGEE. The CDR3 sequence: CASSPYTGELFF. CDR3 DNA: TGTGCCAGCAGCCCTTACACCGGGGAGCTGTTTTTT.

CDR3 bases: TGTGCCAGCTCACCCGGGACTAGCGGGAGCAATGAGCAGTTCTTC. Translation: CASSPGTSGSNEQFF. This chain links TRBV18 with TRBJ2-1, with 14 bases matching TRBD2. V lost 3 bases, J lost 6 bases, and 1 base stayed unmatched. The CDR3 is made up of 15 amino acids. CDR1 KGHSH and CDR2 LQKENI come from the germline V gene.

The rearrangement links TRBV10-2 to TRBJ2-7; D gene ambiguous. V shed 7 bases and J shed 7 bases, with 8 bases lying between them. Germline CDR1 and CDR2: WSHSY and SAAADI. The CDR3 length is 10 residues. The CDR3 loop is CASTRSEQYF. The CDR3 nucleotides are TGCGCCAGCACTAGATCGGAGCAGTACTTC.

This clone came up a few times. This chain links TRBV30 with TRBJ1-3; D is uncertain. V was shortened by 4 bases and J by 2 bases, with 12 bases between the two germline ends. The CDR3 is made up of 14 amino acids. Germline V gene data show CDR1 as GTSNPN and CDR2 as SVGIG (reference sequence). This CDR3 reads CAWKPGKAGNTIYF. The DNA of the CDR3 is TGTGCCTGGAAGCCCGGGAAGGCTGGAAACACCATATATTTT. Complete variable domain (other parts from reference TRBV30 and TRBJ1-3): SQTIHQWPATLVQPVGSPLSLECTVEGTSNPNLYWYRQAAGRGLQLLFYSVGIGQISSEVPQNLSASRPQDRQFILSSKKLLLSDSGFYLCAWKPGKAGNTIYFGEGSWLTVV.

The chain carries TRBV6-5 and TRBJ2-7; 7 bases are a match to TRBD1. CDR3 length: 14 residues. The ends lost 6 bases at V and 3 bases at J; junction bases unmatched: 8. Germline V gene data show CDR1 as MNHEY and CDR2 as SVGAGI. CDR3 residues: CASSPTGEGYEQYF. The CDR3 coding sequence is TGTGCCAGCAGCCCCACAGGGGAAGGCTACGAGCAGTACTTC.

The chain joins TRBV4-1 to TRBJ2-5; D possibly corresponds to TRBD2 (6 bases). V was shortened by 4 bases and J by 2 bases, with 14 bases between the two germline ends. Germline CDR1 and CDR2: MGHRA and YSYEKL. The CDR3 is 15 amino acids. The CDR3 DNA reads TGCGCCAGCAGCCCCGTCGGGGGAGATCAAGAGACCCAGTACTTC. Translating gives CASSPVGGDQETQYF.

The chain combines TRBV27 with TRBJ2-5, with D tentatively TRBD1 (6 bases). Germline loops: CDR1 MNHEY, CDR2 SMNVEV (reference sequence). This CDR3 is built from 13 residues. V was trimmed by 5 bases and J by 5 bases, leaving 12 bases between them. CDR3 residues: CASSPRTAETQYF. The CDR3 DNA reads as TGTGCCAGCAGTCCGCGGACAGCGGAGACCCAGTACTTC.

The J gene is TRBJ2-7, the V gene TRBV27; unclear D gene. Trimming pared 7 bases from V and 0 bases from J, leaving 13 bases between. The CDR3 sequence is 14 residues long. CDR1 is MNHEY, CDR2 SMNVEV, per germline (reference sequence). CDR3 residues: CASTKSTSSYEQYF. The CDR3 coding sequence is TGTGCCAGCACCAAATCTACGAGCTCCTACGAGCAGTACTTC.

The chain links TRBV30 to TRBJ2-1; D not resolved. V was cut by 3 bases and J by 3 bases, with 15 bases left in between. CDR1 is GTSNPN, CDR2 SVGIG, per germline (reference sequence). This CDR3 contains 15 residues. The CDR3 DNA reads TGTGCCTGGAGCGTAGACTTGTCCCGCTACAATGAGCAGTTCTTC. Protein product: CAWSVDLSRYNEQFF.

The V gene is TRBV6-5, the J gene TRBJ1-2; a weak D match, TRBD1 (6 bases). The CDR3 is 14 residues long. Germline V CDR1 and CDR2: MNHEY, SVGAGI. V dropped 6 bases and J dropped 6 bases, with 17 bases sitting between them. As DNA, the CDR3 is TGTGCCAGCAGCCTGACGACAGGACGGAATGGCTACACCTTC. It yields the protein CASSLTTGRNGYTF.

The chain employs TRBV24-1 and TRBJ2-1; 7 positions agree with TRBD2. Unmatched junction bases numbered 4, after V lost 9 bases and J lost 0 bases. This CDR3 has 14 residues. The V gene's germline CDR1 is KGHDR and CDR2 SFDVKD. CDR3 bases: TGTGCCACCCAGCGGGGTGGCTCCTACAATGAGCAGTTCTTC. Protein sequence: CATQRGGSYNEQFF.